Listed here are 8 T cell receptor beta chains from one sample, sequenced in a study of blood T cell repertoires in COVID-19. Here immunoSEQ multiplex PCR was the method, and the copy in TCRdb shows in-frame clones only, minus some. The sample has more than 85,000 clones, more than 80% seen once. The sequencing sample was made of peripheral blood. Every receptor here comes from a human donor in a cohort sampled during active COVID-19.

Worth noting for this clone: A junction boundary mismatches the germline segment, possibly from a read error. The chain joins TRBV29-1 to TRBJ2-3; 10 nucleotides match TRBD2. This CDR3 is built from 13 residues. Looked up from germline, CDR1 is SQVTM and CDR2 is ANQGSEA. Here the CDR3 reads CSVEAGGTDTQYF. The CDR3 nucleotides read TGCAGCGTCGAAGCGGGGGGGACAGATACGCAGTATTTT.

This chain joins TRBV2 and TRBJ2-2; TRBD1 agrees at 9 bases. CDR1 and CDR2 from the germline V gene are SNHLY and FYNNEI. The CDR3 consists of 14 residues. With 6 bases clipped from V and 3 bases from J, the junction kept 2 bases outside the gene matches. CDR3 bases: TGTGCCAGCAGGACAGGGGGATACACCGGGGAGCTGTTTTTT. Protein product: CASRTGGYTGELFF.

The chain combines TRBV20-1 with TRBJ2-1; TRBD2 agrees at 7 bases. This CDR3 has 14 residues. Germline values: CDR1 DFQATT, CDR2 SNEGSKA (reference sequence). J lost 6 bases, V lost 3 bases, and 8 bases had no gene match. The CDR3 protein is CSASPPTGGNEQFF. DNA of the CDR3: TGCAGTGCTAGTCCCCCGACGGGAGGCAATGAGCAGTTCTTC.

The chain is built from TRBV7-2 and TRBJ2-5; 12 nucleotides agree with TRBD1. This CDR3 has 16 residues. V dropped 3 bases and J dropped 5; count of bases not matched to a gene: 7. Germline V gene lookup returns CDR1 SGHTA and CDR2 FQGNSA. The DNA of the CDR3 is TGTGCCAGCAGCTTGGGACAGGGGGCGCTGGGTGAGACCCAGTACTTC. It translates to CASSLGQGALGETQYF.

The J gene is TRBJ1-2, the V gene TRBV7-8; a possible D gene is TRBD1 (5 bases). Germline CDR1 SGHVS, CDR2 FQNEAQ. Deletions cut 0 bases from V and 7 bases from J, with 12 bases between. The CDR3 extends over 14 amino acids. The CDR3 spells CASSLAGGSGGYTF. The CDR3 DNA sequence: TGTGCCAGCAGCTTAGCCGGGGGGTCGGGTGGCTACACCTTC.

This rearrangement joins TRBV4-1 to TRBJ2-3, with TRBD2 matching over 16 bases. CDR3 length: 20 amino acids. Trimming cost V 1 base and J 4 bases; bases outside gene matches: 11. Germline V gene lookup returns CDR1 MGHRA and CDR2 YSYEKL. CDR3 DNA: TGCGCCAGCAGCCAAGTCCCCCCGGGACTAGCGGGAGGGAGGGCAGATACGCAGTATTTT. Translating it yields CASSQVPPGLAGGRADTQYF.

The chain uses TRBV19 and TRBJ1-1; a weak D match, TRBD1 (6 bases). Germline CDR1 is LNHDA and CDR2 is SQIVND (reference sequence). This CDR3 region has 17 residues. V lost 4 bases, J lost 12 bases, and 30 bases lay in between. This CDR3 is CASSTRSGPGAPSVSFF. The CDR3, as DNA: TGTGCCAGTAGTACACGATCGGGGCCAGGGGCCCCGAGTGTGTCTTTCTTT.

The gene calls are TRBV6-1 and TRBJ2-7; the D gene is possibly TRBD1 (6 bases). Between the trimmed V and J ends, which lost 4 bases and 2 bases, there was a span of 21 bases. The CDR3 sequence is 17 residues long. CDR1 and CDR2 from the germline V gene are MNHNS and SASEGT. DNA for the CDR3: TGTGCCAGCAGTGGACGCTTCCCCGGGACATTTACCTACGAGCAGTACTTC. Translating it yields CASSGRFPGTFTYEQYF.